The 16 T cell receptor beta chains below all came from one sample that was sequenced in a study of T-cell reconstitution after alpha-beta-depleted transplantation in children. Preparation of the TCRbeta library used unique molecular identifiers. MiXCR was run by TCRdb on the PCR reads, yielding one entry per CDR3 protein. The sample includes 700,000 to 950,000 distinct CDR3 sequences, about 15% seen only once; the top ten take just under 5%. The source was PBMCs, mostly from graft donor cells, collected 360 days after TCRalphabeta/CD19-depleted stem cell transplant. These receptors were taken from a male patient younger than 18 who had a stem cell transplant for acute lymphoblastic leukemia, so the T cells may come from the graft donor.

The chain's CDR3 is CASSLRGLEYGNEQFF. CDR3 in DNA: TGTGCCAGCAGCTTAAGGGGCCTGGAATACGGCAATGAGCAGTTCTTC. The gene calls are TRBV7-3 and TRBJ2-1; D might be TRBD1 (5 bases). The CDR3 totals 16 residues. The germline V and J ends were trimmed by 1 base and 6 bases, with 16 bases remaining between them. The V gene's germline CDR1 is SGHTA and CDR2 FQGTGA.

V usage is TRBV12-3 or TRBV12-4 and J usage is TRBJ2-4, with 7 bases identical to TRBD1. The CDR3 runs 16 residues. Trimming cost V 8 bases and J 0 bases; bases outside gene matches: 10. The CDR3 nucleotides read TGTGCCAGCGTCCTGGGACAGAGTCTAGCCAAAAACATTCAGTACTTC. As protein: CASVLGQSLAKNIQYF.

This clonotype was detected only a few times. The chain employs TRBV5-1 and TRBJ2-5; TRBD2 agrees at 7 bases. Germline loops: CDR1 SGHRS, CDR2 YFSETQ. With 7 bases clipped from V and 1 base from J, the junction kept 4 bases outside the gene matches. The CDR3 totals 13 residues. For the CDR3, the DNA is TGCGCCAGCGGGAGGGCCGCCCAAGAGACCCAGTACTTC. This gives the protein CASGRAAQETQYF.

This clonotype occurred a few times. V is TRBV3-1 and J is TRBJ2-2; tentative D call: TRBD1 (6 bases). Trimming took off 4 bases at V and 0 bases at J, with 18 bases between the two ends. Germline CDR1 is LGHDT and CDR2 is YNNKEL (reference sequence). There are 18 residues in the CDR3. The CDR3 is CASSRFPGHSSNTGELFF. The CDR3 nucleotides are TGTGCCAGCAGCCGCTTTCCGGGACACAGTTCGAACACCGGGGAGCTGTTTTTT.

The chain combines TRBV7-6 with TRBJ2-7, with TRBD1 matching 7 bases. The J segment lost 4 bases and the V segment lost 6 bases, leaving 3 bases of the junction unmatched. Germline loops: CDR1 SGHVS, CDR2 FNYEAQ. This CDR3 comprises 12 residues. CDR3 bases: TGTGCCAGCAGGTCGACAGGGTACGAGCAGTACTTC. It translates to CASRSTGYEQYF. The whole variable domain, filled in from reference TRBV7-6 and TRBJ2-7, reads GAGVSQSPRYKVTKRGQDVALRCDPISGHVSLYWYRQALGQGPEFLTYFNYEAQQDKSGLPNDRFSAERPEGSISTLTIQRTEQRDSAMYRCASRSTGYEQYFGPGTRLTVT.

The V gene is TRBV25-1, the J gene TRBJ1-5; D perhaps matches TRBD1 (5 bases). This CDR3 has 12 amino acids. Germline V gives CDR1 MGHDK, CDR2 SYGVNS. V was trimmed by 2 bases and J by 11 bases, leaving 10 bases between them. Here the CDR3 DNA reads TGTGCCAGCAGTGAAGGTGGAGGGGCCCAGCATTTT. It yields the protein CASSEGGGAQHF.

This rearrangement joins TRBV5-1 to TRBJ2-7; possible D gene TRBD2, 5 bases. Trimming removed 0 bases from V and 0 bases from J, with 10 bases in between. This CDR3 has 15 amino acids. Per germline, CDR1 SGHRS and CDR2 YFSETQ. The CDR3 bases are TGCGCCAGCAGCTTGGGAGCGGAATACTCCTACGAGCAGTACTTC. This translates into CASSLGAEYSYEQYF.

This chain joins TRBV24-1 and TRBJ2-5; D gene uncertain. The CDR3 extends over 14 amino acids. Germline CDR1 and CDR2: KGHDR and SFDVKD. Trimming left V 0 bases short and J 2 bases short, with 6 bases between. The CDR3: CATSDLFSQETQYF. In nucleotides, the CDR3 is TGTGCCACCAGTGATTTGTTCTCGCAAGAGACCCAGTACTTC.

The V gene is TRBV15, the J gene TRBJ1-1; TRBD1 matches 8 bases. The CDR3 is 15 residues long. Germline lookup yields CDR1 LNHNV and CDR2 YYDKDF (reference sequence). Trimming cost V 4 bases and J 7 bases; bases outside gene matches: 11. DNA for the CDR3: TGTGCCACCAGCACACGGTTACAGGGGGTTGTTGAAGCTTTCTTT. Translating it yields CATSTRLQGVVEAFF.

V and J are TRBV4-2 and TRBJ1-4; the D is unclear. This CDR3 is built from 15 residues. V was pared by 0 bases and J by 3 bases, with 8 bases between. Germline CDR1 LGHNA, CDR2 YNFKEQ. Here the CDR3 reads CASSQDGTANEKLFF. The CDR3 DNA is TGTGCCAGCAGCCAAGACGGAACGGCTAATGAAAAACTGTTTTTT.

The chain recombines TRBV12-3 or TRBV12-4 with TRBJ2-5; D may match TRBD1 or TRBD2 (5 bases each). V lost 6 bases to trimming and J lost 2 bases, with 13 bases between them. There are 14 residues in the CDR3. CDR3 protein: CASSPGPPQETQYF. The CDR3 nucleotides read TGTGCCAGCAGCCCGGGACCCCCTCAAGAGACCCAGTACTTC.

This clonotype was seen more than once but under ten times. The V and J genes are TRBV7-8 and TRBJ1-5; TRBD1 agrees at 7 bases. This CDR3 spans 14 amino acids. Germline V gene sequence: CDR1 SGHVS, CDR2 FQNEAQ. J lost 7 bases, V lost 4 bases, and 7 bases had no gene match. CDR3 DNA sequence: TGTGCCAGCAGCTCAGGACAGGTTTTACAGCCCCAGCATTTT. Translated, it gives CASSSGQVLQPQHF.

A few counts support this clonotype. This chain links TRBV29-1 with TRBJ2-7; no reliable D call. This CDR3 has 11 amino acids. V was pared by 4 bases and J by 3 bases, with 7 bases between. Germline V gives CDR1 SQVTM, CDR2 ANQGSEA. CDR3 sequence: CSVGANYEQYF. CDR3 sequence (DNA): TGCAGCGTTGGAGCTAACTACGAGCAGTACTTC.

The CDR3 sequence is CASSQERPREAPKETQYF. CDR3 in DNA: TGTGCCAGCAGCCAAGAGCGGCCGCGGGAGGCCCCCAAGGAGACCCAGTACTTC. This chain joins TRBV3-1 and TRBJ2-5, with TRBD2 matching over 8 bases. Germline V gives CDR1 LGHDT, CDR2 YNNKEL (reference sequence). Trimming cost V 0 bases and J 5 bases; bases outside gene matches: 14. The CDR3 runs 18 residues.

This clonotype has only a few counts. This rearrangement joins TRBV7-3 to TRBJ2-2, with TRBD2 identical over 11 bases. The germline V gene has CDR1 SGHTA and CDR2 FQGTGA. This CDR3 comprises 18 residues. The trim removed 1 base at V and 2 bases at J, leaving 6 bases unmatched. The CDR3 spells CASSLNPSGRYNTGELFF. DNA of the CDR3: TGTGCCAGCAGCTTAAACCCTAGCGGGAGGTATAACACCGGGGAGCTGTTTTTT.

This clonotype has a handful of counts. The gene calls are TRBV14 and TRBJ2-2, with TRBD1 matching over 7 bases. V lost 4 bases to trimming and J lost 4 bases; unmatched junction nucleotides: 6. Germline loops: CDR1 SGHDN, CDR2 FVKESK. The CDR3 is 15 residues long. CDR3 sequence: CASSPRTGFTGELFF. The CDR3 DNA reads TGTGCCAGCAGCCCAAGGACAGGATTCACCGGGGAGCTGTTTTTT. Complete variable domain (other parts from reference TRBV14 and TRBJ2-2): EAGVTQFPSHSVIEKGQTVTLRCDPISGHDNLYWYRRVMGKEIKFLLHFVKESKQDESGMPNNRFLAERTGGTYSTLKVQPAELEDSGVYFCASSPRTGFTGELFFGEGSRLTVL.